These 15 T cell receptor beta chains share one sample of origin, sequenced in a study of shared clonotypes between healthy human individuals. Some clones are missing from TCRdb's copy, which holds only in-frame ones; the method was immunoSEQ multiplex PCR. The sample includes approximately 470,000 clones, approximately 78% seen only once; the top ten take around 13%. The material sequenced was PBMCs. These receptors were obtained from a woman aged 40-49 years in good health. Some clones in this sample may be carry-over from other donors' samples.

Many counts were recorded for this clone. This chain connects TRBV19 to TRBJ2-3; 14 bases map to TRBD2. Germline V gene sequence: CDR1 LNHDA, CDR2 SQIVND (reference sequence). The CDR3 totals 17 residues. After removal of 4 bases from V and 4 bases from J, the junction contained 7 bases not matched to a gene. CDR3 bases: TGTGCCAGTAGTAGAGCCCCGGGACTAGCGGGAGCAGATACGCAGTATTTT. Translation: CASSRAPGLAGADTQYF.

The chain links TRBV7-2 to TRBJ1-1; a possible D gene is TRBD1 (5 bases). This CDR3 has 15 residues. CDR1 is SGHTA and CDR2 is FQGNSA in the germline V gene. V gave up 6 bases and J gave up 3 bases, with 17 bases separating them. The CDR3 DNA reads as TGTGCCAGCAGACCAGGGTTTGGCAGAGACACTGAAGCTTTCTTT. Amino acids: CASRPGFGRDTEAFF.

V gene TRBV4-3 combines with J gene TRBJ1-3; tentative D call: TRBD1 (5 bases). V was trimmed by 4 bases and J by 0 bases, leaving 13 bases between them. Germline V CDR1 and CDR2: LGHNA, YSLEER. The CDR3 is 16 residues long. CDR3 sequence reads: CASSPGLTFSGNTIYF. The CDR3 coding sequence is TGCGCCAGCAGCCCGGGACTGACTTTCTCTGGAAACACCATATATTTT.

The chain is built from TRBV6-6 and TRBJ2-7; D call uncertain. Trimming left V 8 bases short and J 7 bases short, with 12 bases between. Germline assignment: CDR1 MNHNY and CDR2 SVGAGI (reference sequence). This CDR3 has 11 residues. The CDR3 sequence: CASSIFGEQYF. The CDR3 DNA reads TGTGCCAGCTCAATATTTGGGGAGCAGTACTTC.

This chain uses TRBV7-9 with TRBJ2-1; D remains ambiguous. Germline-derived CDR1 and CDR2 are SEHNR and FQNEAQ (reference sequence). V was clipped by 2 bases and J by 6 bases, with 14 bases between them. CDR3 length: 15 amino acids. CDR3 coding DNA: TGTGCCAGCAGCTTATCGTCCGGTTTATCCAATGAGCAGTTCTTC. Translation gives CASSLSSGLSNEQFF.

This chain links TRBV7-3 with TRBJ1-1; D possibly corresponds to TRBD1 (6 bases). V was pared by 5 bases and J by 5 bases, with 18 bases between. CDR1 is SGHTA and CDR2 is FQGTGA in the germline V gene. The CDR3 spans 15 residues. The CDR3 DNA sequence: TGTGCCAGCAGCCCCGGTGGGGGGGCTGGGACTGAAGCTTTCTTT. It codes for CASSPGGGAGTEAFF. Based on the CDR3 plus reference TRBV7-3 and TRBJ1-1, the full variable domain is GAGVSQTPSNKVTEKGKYVELRCDPISGHTALYWYRQSLGQGPEFLIYFQGTGAADDSGLPNDRFFAVRPEGSVSTLKIQRTERGDSAVYLCASSPGGGAGTEAFFGQGTRLTVV.

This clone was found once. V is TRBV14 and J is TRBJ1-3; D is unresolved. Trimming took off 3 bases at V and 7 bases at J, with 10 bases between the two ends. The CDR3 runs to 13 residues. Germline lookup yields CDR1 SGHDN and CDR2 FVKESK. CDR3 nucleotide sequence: TGTGCCAGCAGCCAGGCGTTAGGGAACACCATATATTTT. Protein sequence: CASSQALGNTIYF.

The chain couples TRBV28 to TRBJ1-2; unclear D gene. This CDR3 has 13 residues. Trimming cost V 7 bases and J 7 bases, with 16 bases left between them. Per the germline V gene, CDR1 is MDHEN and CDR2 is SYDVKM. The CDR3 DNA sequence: TGTGCCAGCACTCCCGGCGGGCACGGTGGCTACACCTTC. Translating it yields CASTPGGHGGYTF.

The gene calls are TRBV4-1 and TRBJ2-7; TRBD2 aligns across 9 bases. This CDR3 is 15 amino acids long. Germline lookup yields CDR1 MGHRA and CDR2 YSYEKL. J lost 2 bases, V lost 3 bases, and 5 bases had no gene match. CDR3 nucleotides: TGCGCCAGCAGCCATCTTGAGCGGGGGGCCTACGAGCAGTACTTC. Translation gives CASSHLERGAYEQYF.

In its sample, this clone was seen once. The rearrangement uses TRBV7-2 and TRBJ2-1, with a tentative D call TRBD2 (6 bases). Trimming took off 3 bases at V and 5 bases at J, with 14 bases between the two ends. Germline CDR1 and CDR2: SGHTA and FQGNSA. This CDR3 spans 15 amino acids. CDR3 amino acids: CASSLSGRYNNEQFF. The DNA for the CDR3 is TGTGCCAGCAGCTTGAGCGGGCGATATAACAATGAGCAGTTCTTC.

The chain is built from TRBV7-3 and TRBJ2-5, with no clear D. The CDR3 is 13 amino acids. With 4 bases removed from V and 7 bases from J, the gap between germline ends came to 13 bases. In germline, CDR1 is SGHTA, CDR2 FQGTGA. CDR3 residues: CASSSDPIGTQYF. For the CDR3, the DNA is TGTGCCAGCAGCTCGGACCCCATCGGGACCCAGTACTTC.

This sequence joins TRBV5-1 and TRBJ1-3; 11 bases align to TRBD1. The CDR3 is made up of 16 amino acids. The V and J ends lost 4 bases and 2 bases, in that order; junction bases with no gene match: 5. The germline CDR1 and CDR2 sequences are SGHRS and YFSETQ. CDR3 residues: CASSRTGGNPGNTIYF. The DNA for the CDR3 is TGCGCCAGCAGCCGGACAGGGGGCAATCCTGGAAACACCATATATTTT.

The CDR3 coding sequence is TGTGCCAGCAGTTTAGGGACGGCCGGAAACTATGGCTACACCTTC. This codes for CASSLGTAGNYGYTF. The chain joins TRBV28 to TRBJ1-2; weak D call: TRBD1 (5 bases). The CDR3 length is 15 residues. With 2 bases removed from V and 2 bases from J, the gap between germline ends came to 12 bases. Germline V gives CDR1 MDHEN, CDR2 SYDVKM.

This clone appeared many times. CDR3 in amino acids: CASSLMVGGNNEQFF. As DNA, the CDR3 is TGTGCCAGCAGCTTAATGGTCGGGGGAAACAATGAGCAGTTCTTC. This chain links TRBV11-2 with TRBJ2-1; tentative D call: TRBD2 (6 bases). V lost 2 bases and J 5 bases, leaving 13 bases between the germline ends. Per the germline V gene, CDR1 is SGHAT and CDR2 is FQNNGV. The CDR3 is 15 residues long.

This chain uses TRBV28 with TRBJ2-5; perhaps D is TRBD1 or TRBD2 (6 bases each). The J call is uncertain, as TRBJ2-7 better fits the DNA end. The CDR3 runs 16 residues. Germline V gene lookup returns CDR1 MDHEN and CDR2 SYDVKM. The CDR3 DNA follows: TGTGCCAGCAGTGGCCCGGGGCAGGGGACTCCCTACGAGCAGTACTTC. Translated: CASSGPGQGTPYEQYF.